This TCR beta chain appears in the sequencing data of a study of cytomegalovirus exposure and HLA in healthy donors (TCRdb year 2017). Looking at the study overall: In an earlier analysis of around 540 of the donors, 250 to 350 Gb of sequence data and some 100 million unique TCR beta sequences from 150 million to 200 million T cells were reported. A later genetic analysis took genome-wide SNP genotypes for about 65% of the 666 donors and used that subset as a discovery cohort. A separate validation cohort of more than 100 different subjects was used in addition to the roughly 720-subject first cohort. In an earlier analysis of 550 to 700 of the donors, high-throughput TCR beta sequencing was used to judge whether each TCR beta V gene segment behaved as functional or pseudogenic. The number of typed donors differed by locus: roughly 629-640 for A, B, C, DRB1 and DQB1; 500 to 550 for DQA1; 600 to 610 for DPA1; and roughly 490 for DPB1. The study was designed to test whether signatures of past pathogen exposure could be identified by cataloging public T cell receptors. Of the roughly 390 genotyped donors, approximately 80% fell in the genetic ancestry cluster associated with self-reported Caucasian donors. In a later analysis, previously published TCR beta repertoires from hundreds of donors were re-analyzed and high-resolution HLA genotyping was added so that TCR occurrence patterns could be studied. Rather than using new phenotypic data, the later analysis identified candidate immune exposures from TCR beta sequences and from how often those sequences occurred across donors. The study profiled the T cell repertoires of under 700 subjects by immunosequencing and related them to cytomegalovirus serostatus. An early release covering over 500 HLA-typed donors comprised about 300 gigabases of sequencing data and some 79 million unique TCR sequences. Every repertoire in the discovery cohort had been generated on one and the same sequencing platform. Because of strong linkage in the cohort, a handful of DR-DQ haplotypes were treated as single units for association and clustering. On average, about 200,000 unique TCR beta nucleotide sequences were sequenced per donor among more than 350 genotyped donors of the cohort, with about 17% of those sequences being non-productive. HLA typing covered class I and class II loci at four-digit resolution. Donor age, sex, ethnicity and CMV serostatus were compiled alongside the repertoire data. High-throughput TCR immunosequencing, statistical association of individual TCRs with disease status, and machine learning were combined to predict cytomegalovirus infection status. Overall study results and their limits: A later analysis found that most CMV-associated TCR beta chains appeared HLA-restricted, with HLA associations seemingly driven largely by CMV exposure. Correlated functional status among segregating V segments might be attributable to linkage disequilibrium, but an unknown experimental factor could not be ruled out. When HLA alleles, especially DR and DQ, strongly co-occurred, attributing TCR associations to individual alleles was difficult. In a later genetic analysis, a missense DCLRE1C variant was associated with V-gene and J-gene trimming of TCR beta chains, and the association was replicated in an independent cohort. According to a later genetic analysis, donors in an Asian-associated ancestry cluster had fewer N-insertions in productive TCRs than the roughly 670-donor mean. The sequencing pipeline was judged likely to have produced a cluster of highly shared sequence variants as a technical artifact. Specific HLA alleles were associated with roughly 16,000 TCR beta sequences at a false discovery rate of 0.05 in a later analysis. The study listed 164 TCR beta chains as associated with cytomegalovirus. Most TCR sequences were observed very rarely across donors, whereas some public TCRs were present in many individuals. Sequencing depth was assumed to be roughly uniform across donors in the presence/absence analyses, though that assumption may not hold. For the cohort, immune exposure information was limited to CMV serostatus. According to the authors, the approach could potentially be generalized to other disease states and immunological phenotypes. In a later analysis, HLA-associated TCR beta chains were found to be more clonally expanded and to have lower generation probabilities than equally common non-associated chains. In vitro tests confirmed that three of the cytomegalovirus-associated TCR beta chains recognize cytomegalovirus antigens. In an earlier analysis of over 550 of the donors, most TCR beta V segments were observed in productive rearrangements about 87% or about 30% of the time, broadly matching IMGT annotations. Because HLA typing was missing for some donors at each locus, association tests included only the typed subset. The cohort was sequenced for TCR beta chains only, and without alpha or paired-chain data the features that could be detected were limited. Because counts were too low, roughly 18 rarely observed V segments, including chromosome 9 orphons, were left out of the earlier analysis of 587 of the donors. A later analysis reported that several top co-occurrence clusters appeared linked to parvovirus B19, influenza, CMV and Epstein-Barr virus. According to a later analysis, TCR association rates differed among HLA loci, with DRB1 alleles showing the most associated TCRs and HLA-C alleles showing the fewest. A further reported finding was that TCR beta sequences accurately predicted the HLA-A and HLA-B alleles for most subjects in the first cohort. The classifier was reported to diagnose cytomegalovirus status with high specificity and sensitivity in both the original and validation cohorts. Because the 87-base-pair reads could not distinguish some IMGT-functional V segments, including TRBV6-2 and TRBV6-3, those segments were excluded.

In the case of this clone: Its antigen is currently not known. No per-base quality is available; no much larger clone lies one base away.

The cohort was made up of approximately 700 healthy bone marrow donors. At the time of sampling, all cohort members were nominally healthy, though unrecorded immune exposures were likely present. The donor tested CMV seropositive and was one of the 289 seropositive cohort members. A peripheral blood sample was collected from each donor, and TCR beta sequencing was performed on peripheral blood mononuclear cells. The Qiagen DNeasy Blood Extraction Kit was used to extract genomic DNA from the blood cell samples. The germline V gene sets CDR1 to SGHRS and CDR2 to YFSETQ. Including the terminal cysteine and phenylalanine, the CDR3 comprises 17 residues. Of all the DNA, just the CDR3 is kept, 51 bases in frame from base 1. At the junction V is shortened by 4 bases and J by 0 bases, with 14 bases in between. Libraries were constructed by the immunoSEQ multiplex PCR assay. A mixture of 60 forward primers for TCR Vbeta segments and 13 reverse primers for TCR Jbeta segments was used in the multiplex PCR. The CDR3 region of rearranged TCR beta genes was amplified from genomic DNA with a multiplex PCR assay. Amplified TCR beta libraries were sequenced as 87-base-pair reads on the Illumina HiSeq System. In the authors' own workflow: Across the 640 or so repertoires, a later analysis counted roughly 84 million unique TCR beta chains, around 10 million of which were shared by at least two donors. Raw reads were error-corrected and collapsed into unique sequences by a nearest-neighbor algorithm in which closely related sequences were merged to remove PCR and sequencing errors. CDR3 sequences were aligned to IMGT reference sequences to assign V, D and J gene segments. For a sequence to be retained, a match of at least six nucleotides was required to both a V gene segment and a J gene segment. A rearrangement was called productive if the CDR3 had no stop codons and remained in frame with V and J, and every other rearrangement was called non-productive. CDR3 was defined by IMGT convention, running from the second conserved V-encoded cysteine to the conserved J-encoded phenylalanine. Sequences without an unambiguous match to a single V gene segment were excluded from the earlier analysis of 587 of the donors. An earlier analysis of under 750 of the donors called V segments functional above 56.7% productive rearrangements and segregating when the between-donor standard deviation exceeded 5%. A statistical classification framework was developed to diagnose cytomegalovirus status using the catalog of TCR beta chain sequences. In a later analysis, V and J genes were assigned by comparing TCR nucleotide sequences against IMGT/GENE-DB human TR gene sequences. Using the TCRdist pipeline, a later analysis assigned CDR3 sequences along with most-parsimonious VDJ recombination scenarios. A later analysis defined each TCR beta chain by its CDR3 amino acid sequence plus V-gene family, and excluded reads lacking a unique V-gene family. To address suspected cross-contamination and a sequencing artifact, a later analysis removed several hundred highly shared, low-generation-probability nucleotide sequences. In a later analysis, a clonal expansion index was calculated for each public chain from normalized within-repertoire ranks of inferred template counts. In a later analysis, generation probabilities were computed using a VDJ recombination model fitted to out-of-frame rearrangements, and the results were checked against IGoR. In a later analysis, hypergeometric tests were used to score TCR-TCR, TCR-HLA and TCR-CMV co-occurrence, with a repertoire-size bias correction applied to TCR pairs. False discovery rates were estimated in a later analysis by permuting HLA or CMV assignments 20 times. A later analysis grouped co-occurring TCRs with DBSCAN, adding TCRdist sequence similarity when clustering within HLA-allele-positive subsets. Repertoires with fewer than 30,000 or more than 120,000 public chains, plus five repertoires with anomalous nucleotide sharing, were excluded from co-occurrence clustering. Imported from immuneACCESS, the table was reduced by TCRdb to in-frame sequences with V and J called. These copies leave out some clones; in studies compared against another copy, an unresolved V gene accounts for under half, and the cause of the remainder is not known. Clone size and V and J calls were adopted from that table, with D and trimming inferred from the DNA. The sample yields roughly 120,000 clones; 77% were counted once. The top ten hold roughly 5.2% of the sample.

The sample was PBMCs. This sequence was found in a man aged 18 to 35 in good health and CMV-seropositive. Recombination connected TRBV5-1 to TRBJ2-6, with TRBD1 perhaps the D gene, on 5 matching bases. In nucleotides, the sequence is TGCGCCAGCAGCCCGGAAGGGGTTCTCTCTGGGGCCAACGTCCTGACTTTC. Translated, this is CASSPEGVLSGANVLTF.